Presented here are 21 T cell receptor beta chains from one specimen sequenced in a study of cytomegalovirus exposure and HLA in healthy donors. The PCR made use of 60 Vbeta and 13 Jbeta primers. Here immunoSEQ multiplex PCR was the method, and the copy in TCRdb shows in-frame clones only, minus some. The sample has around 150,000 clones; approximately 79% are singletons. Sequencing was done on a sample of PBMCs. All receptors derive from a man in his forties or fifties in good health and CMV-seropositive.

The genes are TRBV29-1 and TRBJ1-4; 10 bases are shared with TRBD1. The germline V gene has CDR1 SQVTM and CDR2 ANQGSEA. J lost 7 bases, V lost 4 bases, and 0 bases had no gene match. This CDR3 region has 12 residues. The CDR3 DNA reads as TGCAGCGTTGGGGACAGGGGTGAAAAACTGTTTTTT. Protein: CSVGDRGEKLFF.

This chain's CDR3 is CASSLVAGAGGYTF. The CDR3 nucleotides are TGTGCCAGCAGCTTGGTCGCGGGGGCGGGGGGCTACACCTTC. The gene calls are TRBV5-6 and TRBJ1-2, with D possibly being TRBD1 (6 bases). Per the germline V gene, CDR1 is SGHDT and CDR2 is YYEEEE. V gave up 0 bases and J gave up 8 bases, with 14 bases separating them. CDR3 length: 14 amino acids.

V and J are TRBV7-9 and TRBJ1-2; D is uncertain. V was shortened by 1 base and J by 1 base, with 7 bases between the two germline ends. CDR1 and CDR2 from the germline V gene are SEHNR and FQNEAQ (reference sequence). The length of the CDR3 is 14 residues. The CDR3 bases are TGTGCCAGCAGCTTAGACTACGGTAACTATGGCTACACCTTC. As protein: CASSLDYGNYGYTF.

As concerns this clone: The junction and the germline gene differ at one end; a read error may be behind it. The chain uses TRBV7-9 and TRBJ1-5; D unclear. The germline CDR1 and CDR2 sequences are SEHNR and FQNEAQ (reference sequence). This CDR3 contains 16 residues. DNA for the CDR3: TGTTCCAGCAGCTTTTGGGCAGGCCAAGGTAATCAGCCCCAGCATTTT. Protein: CSSSFWAGQGNQPQHF.

CDR3 nucleotides: TGTGCCAGCTCACCTCGAATGGGACAGAACTATGGCTACACCTTC. It encodes CASSPRMGQNYGYTF. The gene calls are TRBV18 and TRBJ1-2; 7 bases fit TRBD1. In germline, CDR1 is KGHSH, CDR2 LQKENI. V was clipped by 3 bases and J by 2 bases; unmatched bases: 6. This CDR3 spans 15 amino acids.

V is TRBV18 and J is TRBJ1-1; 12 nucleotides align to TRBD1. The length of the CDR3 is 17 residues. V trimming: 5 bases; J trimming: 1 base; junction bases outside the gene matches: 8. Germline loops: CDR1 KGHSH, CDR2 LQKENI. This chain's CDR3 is CASSSGTGGGPNTEAFF. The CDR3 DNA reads TGTGCCAGCTCATCAGGGACAGGGGGCGGTCCGAACACTGAAGCTTTCTTT.

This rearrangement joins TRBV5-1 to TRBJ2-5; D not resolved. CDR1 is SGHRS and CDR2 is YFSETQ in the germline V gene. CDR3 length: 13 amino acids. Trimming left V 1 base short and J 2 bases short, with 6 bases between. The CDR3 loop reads CASSLTVQETQYF. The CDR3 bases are TGCGCCAGCAGCTTGACGGTACAAGAGACCCAGTACTTC. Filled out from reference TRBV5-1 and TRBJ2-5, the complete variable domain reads KAGVTQTPRYLIKTRGQQVTLSCSPISGHRSVSWYQQTPGQGLQFLFEYFSETQRNKGNFPGRFSGRQFSNSRSEMNVSTLELGDSALYLCASSLTVQETQYFGPGTRLLVL.

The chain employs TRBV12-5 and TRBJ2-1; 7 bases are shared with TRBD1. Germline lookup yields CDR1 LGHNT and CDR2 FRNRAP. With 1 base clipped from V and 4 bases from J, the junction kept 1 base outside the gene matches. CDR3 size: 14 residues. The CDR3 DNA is TGTGCTAGTGGTTTGGAGGGACAGTACAATGAGCAGTTCTTC. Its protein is CASGLEGQYNEQFF.

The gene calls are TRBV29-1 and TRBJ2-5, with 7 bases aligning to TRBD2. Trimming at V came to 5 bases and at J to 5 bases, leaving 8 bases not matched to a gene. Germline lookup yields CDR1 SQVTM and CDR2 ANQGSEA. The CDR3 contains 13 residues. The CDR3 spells CSVRRGGRETQYF. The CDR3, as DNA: TGCAGCGTTCGGAGGGGAGGGCGGGAGACCCAGTACTTC.

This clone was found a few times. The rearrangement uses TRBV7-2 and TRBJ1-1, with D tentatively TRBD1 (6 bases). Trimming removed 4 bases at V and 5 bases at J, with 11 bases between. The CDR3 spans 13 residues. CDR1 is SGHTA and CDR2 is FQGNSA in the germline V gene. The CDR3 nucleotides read TGTGCCAGCAGCTCCAGACAGGCTACTGAAGCTTTCTTT. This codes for CASSSRQATEAFF.

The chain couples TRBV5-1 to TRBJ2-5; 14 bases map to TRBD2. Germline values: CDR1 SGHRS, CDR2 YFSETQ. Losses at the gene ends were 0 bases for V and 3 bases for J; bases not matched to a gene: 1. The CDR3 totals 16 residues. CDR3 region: CASSLAGLAGEETQYF. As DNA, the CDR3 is TGCGCCAGCAGCTTGGCGGGACTAGCGGGGGAAGAGACCCAGTACTTC.

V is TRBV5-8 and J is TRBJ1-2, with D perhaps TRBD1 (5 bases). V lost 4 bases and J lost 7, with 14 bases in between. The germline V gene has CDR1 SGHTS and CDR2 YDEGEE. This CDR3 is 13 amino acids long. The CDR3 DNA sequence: TGTGCCAGCAGCCTGGACGGTAGGGGTGGCTACACCTTC. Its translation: CASSLDGRGGYTF.

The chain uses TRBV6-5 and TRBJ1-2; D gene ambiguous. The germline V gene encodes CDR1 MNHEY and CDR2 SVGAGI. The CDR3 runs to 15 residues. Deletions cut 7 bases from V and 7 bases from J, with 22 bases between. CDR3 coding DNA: TGTGCCAGCAAGGCCGTGGAGGGAGGGCCGGGTGGCTACACCTTC. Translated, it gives CASKAVEGGPGGYTF.

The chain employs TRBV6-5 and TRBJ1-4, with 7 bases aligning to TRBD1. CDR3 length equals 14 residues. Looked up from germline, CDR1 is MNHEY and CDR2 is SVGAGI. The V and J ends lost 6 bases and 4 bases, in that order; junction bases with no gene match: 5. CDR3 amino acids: CASREQGFNEKLFF. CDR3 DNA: TGTGCCAGCAGGGAACAGGGGTTTAATGAAAAACTGTTTTTT.

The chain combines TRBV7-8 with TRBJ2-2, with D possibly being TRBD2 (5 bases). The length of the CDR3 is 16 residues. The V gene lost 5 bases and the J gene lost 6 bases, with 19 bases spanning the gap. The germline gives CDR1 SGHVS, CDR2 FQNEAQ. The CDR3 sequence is CASSPRRVKGAGELFF. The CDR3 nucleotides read TGTGCCAGCAGCCCGCGGCGGGTAAAGGGTGCCGGGGAGCTGTTTTTT.

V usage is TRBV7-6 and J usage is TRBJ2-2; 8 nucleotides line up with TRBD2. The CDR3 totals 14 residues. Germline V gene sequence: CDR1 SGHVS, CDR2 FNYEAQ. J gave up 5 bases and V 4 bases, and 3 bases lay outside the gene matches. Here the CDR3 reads CASSSGTRTGELFF. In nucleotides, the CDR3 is TGTGCCAGCAGCTCGGGGACTAGGACCGGGGAGCTGTTTTTT.

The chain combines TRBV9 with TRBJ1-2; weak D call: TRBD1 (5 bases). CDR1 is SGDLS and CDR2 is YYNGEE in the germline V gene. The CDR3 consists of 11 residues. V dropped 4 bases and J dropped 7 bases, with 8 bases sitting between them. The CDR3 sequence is CASSSRVGYTF. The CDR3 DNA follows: TGTGCCAGCAGCAGCAGGGTTGGCTACACCTTC.

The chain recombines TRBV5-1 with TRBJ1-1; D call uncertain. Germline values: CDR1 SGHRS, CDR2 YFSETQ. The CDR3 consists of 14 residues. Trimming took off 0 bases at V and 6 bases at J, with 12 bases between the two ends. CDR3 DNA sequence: TGCGCCAGCAGCTTGGACCTATCCGGTCCTGAAGCTTTCTTT. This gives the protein CASSLDLSGPEAFF.

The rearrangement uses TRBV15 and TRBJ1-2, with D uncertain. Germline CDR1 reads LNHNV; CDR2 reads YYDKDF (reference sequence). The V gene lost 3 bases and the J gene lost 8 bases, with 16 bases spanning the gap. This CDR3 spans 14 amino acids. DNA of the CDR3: TGTGCCACCAGCAGGCCGGACCAGACTAACGGCTACACCTTC. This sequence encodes CATSRPDQTNGYTF.

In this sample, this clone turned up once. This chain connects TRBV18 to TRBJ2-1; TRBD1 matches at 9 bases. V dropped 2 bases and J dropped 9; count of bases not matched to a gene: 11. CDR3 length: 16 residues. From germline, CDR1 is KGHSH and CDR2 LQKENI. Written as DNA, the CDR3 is TGTGCCAGCTCACCAAGCCAGGGACAGGGAGCGAGTGAGCAGTTCTTC. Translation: CASSPSQGQGASEQFF. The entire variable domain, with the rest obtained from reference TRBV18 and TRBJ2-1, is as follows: NAGVMQNPRHLVRRRGQEARLRCSPMKGHSHVYWYRQLPEEGLKFMVYLQKENIIDESGMPKERFSAEFPKEGPSILRIQQVVRGDSAAYFCASSPSQGQGASEQFFGPGTRLTVL.

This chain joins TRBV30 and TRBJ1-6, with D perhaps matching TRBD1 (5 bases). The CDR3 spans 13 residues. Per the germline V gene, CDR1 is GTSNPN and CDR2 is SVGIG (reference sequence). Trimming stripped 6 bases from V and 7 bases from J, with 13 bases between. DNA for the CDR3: TGTGCCTGCCCAATTGGGGGGAATTCACCCCTCCACTTT. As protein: CACPIGGNSPLHF. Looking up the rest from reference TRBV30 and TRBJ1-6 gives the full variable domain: SQTIHQWPATLVQPVGSPLSLECTVEGTSNPNLYWYRQAAGRGLQLLFYSVGIGQISSEVPQNLSASRPQDRQFILSSKKLLLSDSGFYLCACPIGGNSPLHFGNGTRLTVT.